The rows below give T cell receptor beta chains drawn from one sample of a study of human T cells and chemical hapten exposure. TCRdb passed the RACE reads through MiXCR, listing each CDR3 protein once. This sample has 110,000 to 150,000 distinct CDR3 sequences, with 10% to 15% found just once. Sample: whole blood, taken in connection with sensitization to the hapten diphenylcyclopropenone (DPC). The origin of the receptors is a woman aged 45-59 years with alopecia areata. Some clones in this sample may be carry-over from other donors' samples. The CDR3 runs from the conserved cysteine through the conserved F or W. D genes are given only for firm matches. Clone size is shown for a subset of rows, as once, few, many or a class of expanded clone.

d_gene | abundance | j_gene | v_gene | CDR3nt | CDR3aa
TRBD1 | . | TRBJ2-3 | TRBV7-9 | TGTGCCAGCAGTTGGGACAGTAGCAATCAGCCCCAGTATTTT | CASSWDSSNQPQYF
. | many | TRBJ1-1 | TRBV7-9 | TGTGCCAGCACCCCGGCGGTGGTTTACACTGAAGCTTTCTTT | CASTPAVVYTEAFF
TRBD1 | . | TRBJ2-7 | TRBV5-1 | TGCGCCAGCAGCTTGGATGGGACAGACTTCTACGAGCAGTACTTC | CASSLDGTDFYEQYF
TRBD2 | few | TRBJ2-1 | TRBV14 | TGTGCCAGCAGCCAAGCGGGAGGGCGCTACAATGAGCAGTTCTTC | CASSQAGGRYNEQFF
. | many | TRBJ2-3 | TRBV20-1 | TGCAGTGCTAGTCCGGACGTAGGGGGGACAGATACGCAGTATTTT | CSASPDVGGTDTQYF
. | few | TRBJ2-2 | TRBV12-3/TRBV12-4 | TGTGCCAGCAACGCTGGGGGACTGAACACCGGGGAGCTGTTTTTT | CASNAGGLNTGELFF
. | few | TRBJ2-3 | TRBV5-1 | TGCGCCAGCAGCTTGGAGTCCCGCACAGATACGCAGTATTTT | CASSLESRTDTQYF
TRBD1 | . | TRBJ2-5 | TRBV7-2 | TGTGCCAGCAGCATAAGGACAGGCTATACCCAGTACTTC | CASSIRTGYTQYF
TRBD1 | . | TRBJ1-2 | TRBV6-5 | TGTGCCAGAAGTTACGAAACAGGGGGCGGTGGCTACACCTTC | CARSYETGGGGYTF
. | . | TRBJ1-2 | TRBV2 | TGTGCCAGCAGTGACAGGGCTAACTATGGCTACACCTTC | CASSDRANYGYTF
TRBD2 | few | TRBJ2-1 | TRBV7-3 | TGTGCCAGCAGCTCCTTAGCGGGAGGTGCTAGTGAGCAGTTCTTC | CASSSLAGGASEQFF
TRBD1 | . | TRBJ2-1 | TRBV29-1 | TGCAGCGGGGGGACAGCCTACAATGAGCAGTTCTTC | CSGGTAYNEQFF
. | many | TRBJ1-5 | TRBV11-2 | TGTGCCAGCAGCTCGACGAACAATCAGCCCCAGCATTTT | CASSSTNNQPQHF
. | few | TRBJ2-3 | TRBV5-1 | TGCGCCAGCAGCTTGGTACGGAGCACAGATACGCAGTATTTT | CASSLVRSTDTQYF
. | many | TRBJ2-2 | TRBV29-1 | TGCAGCGCGATCCGGGTAAACACCGGGGAGCTGTTTTTT | CSAIRVNTGELFF
. | . | TRBJ2-3 | TRBV7-2 | TGTGCCAGCAGCTTAGGGGGGCCCATTCAGGGGATACGGACAGATACGCAGTATTTT | CASSLGGPIQGIRTDTQYF
TRBD2 | . | TRBJ2-5 | TRBV19 | TGTGCCAGTAGTACAATAGCGGGGCCCGTTGAGACCCAGTACTTC | CASSTIAGPVETQYF
TRBD2 | few | TRBJ2-7 | TRBV7-6 | TGTGCCAGCAGCTTAGCCAGCGGGAGGGTGTACGAGCAGTACTTC | CASSLASGRVYEQYF
. | few | TRBJ2-1 | TRBV7-6 | TGTGCCAGCAGCTCCGGACAGCCGTTCTACAATGAGCAGTTCTTC | CASSSGQPFYNEQFF
TRBD2 | many | TRBJ2-7 | TRBV20-1 | TGCAGTGCTAGGGAAAGCGGGAGGCGAGGCGAGCAGTACTTC | CSARESGRRGEQYF
. | few | TRBJ2-7 | TRBV5-1 | TGCGCCAGCAGTCCCGCCGGCGGTTACGAGCAGTACTTC | CASSPAGGYEQYF
. | . | TRBJ2-1 | TRBV20-1 | TGCAGTGCTAGAGATCGGCGGCTGCAGTTCTTC | CSARDRRLQFF
. | . | TRBJ2-3 | TRBV20-1 | TGCAGTGCTAGAGATCTCCTAGCGTCCACAGATACGCAGTATTTT | CSARDLLASTDTQYF
. | few | TRBJ2-5 | TRBV29-1 | TGCAGCGTTGGTCACATTCAAGAGACCCAGTACTTC | CSVGHIQETQYF
. | . | TRBJ1-1 | TRBV27 | TGTGCCAGCAGTTTACGGGCCCACAGGGACACTGAAGCTTTCTTT | CASSLRAHRDTEAFF
TRBD2 | many | TRBJ2-3 | TRBV20-1 | TGCAGTGCTGCGCGGGGAGCGGGAGGGAACACAGATACGCAGTATTTT | CSAARGAGGNTDTQYF
. | . | TRBJ2-6 | TRBV28 | TGTGCCAGCAGTCCAACTACCCCCGGGGCCAACGTCCTGACTTTC | CASSPTTPGANVLTF
. | . | TRBJ2-1 | TRBV6-2/TRBV6-3 | TGTGCCAGCAGCCCCCGGGCCGCCTCCCTTTACAATGAGCAGTTCTTC | CASSPRAASLYNEQFF
TRBD2 | . | TRBJ2-3 | TRBV20-1 | TGCAGTGGCCACGACCCCTCAGCGGGAAGTAGCACAGATACGCAGTATTTT | CSGHDPSAGSSTDTQYF
. | many | TRBJ2-4 | TRBV14 | TGTGCCAGCAGCCTAGACATAGCCAAAAACATTCAGTACTTC | CASSLDIAKNIQYF
. | . | TRBJ1-2 | TRBV5-5 | TGTGCCAGCAGCCACAGGGACTATGGCTACACCTTC | CASSHRDYGYTF
. | many | TRBJ2-1 | TRBV9 | TGTGCCAGCAACGCGGCGGGAAACAATGAGCAGTTCTTC | CASNAAGNNEQFF
. | . | TRBJ2-1 | TRBV6-6 | TGTGCCAGCAGTTACGTCAGCCAGCCGATACCAAATGAGCAGTTCTTC | CASSYVSQPIPNEQFF
. | many | TRBJ2-5 | TRBV20-1 | TGCAGTGCTAGAGATCAGAGGGCCAGGGAGGAGACCCAGTACTTC | CSARDQRAREETQYF
. | . | TRBJ2-3 | TRBV2 | TGTGCCAGCAGTGAATGGGCAGGGGGGGGACTAGATACGCAGTATTTT | CASSEWAGGGLDTQYF
. | . | TRBJ2-7 | TRBV6-5 | TGTGCCAGCAGTCAACTTCAATATTCCGTTTACTACGAGCAGTACTTC | CASSQLQYSVYYEQYF
. | . | TRBJ1-4 | TRBV11-1 | TGTGCCAGCAGCTTTCGGATCCGAGATGAAAAACTGTTTTTT | CASSFRIRDEKLFF
. | few | TRBJ2-3 | TRBV5-1 | TGCGCCAGCAGCTTGGGTAGCGGAAACACAGATACGCAGTATTTT | CASSLGSGNTDTQYF
. | . | TRBJ1-2 | TRBV28 | TGTGCCAGCAGTCCCCCATGGGGCCAGACTCGGGGCCACTATGGCTACACCTTC | CASSPPWGQTRGHYGYTF
. | . | TRBJ2-5 | TRBV29-1 | TGCAGCGGGGGTCTTTATTCGGGACACGCTATCGAGACCCAGTACTTC | CSGGLYSGHAIETQYF
. | few | TRBJ1-5 | TRBV29-1 | TGCAGCGTCCGTCCCCCAGGGGTAAATCAGCCCCAGCATTTT | CSVRPPGVNQPQHF
. | many | TRBJ1-3 | TRBV20-1 | TGCAGTGCTAGAGAGAATCCATCCTCTGGAAACACCATATATTTT | CSARENPSSGNTIYF